The 8 T cell receptor beta chains listed next were all sequenced from one sample in a study of T cell changes during pregnancy in multiple sclerosis. Only in-frame clones appear in the TCRdb table, and some are missing; sequencing was by immunoSEQ multiplex PCR. The repertoire includes tens of thousands of clones, around 92% of them detected once, and 2.5% to 3.5% sits in the top ten. The sample here was CD8+ T cells from peripheral blood mononuclear cells, taken in the third trimester of pregnancy. Receptors originate from a female donor in good health, enrolled as a control in a pregnancy study.

This clone was picked up a small number of times. The chain carries TRBV6-5 and TRBJ1-1; D call uncertain. CDR3 length: 13 amino acids. Per germline, CDR1 MNHEY and CDR2 SVGAGI. Trimming stripped 6 bases from V and 0 bases from J, with 8 bases between. CDR3 residues: CASRIAMNTEAFF. The CDR3 DNA sequence: TGTGCCAGCAGGATCGCGATGAACACTGAAGCTTTCTTT.

The chain is built from TRBV7-2 and TRBJ2-2; D is possibly TRBD1 (6 bases). The CDR3 totals 16 residues. V was pared by 3 bases and J by 4 bases, with 15 bases between. Germline-derived CDR1 and CDR2 are SGHTA and FQGNSA. The CDR3 DNA sequence: TGTGCCAGCAGCTTTACAGGGTTCTCAGGCACCGGGGAGCTGTTTTTT. Encoded protein: CASSFTGFSGTGELFF.

The chain employs TRBV29-1 and TRBJ1-2; maybe TRBD1 (5 bases). With 8 bases removed from V and 4 bases from J, the gap between germline ends came to 17 bases. Germline V CDR1 and CDR2: SQVTM, ANQGSEA. This CDR3 has 13 amino acids. The CDR3 bases are TGCAGCTCCCAGGGCGATAGTTCCTATGGCTACACCTTC. It translates to CSSQGDSSYGYTF.

The V call is TRBV4-2, the J call TRBJ1-5; TRBD1 matches at 7 bases. Trimming removed 3 bases from V and 1 base from J; junction bases left unmatched: 12. CDR3 length equals 18 residues. The germline CDR1 and CDR2 sequences are LGHNA and YNFKEQ. This CDR3 reads CASSQYRGEGLSNQPQHF. The CDR3 coding sequence is TGTGCCAGCAGCCAGTACAGGGGTGAGGGTTTGAGCAATCAGCCCCAGCATTTT.

This chain joins TRBV5-6 and TRBJ1-5; the D is unclear. V lost 0 bases, J lost 5 bases, and 9 bases lay in between. CDR1 SGHDT and CDR2 YYEEEE come from the germline V gene. This CDR3 spans 14 amino acids. The CDR3 coding sequence is TGTGCCAGCAGCTTGGGACAACAATATCAGCCCCAGCATTTT. Amino acid sequence: CASSLGQQYQPQHF.

CDR3: CASSLLTIQSVGGYTF. CDR3 DNA sequence: TGTGCCAGCAGCTTACTTACTATTCAGTCAGTCGGTGGCTACACCTTC. This sequence joins TRBV5-6 and TRBJ1-2, with unresolved D. This CDR3 is 16 amino acids long. Germline V gives CDR1 SGHDT, CDR2 YYEEEE. V was pared by 2 bases and J by 7 bases, with 21 bases between.

The chain is built from TRBV30 and TRBJ2-7; the D gene is possibly TRBD2 (5 bases). V lost 1 base and J 3 bases, leaving 13 bases between the germline ends. Germline loops: CDR1 GTSNPN, CDR2 SVGIG (reference sequence). This CDR3 is 14 amino acids long. CDR3 sequence (DNA): TGTGCCTGGAGTGAGGCGCCGAGCGGCTACGAGCAGTACTTC. Protein product: CAWSEAPSGYEQYF.

The J gene is TRBJ1-3, the V gene TRBV6-1; D might be TRBD1 (5 bases). Looked up from germline, CDR1 is MNHNS and CDR2 is SASEGT. This CDR3 region has 14 residues. Trimming cost V 0 bases and J 8 bases, with 11 bases left between them. This CDR3 is CASSEAGVLDTIYF. For the CDR3, the DNA is TGTGCCAGCAGTGAAGCAGGGGTGCTGGACACCATATATTTT.